The TCR beta chain under discussion was sequenced for a study of metastatic and nonmetastatic thyroid tumors. Using MiXCR, TCRdb re-called clones from the PCR reads. Among about 16,000 clones listed, 10% to 15% were seen once. No treatment had been given to any patient before thyroid surgery. This clone was counted at least ten times. The CDR3 covers 16 residues. Trimming removed 3 bases from V and 2 bases from J, with 15 bases in between. Germline assignment: CDR1 KGHDR and CDR2 SFDVKD. This rearrangement joins TRBV24-1 to TRBJ2-5; weak D call: TRBD1 (5 bases). The sequenced sample consisted of blood. The TCR was taken from a female donor with papillary thyroid cancer or a benign thyroid nodule (not recorded which). Some clones in this sample may be carry-over from other donors' samples. This chain's CDR3 is CATSDPQTAAQETQYF. The DNA for the CDR3 is TGTGCCACCAGTGATCCCCAGACAGCAGCACAAGAGACCCAGTACTTC.